A single sample gave rise to the 9 T cell receptor beta chains below, sequenced in a study of T cells after yellow fever vaccination. TCRdb redid the calling of the 5' RACE reads with MiXCR, one entry per CDR3 protein. The top ten clones hold approximately 2.7% of a sample with about 120,000 distinct CDR3 sequences, about 7% of them seen once. Here the sequenced sample was CD4+ T cells sorted from PBMCs, taken 45 days after the first yellow fever vaccination. The receptors originated from a man aged 18 to 30 who received the YFV17D yellow fever vaccine.

This clonotype showed up many times. The chain uses TRBV24-1 and TRBJ1-5; TRBD1 is a possible D gene (5 bases). The CDR3 covers 13 residues. Trimming shortened V by 12 bases and J by 6 bases, and 17 bases separated the two germline ends. Germline CDR1 KGHDR, CDR2 SFDVKD. The CDR3 DNA is TGTGCCGCAAACCGGGGCGGGGGTCAGCCCCAGCATTTT. Its protein is CAANRGGGQPQHF.

This clonotype has at least ten counts. The rearrangement uses TRBV6-1 and TRBJ1-5; D possibly corresponds to TRBD1 (5 bases). The V end lost 6 bases, the J end lost 6 bases, and 9 bases lay between the germline ends. Looked up from germline, CDR1 is MNHNS and CDR2 is SASEGT. The CDR3 length is 12 residues. CDR3 in amino acids: CASSETAQPQHF. The CDR3 DNA reads TGTGCCAGCAGCGAGACAGCTCAGCCCCAGCATTTT.

Ten or more counts support this clonotype. The chain is built from TRBV29-1 and TRBJ2-6, with D perhaps given as TRBD1 or TRBD2 (5 bases each). Trimming pared 6 bases from V and 0 bases from J, leaving 12 bases between. The CDR3 has 15 amino acids. Germline V gene sequence: CDR1 SQVTM, CDR2 ANQGSEA. The CDR3 nucleotides are TGCAGCGTGAGGGACGGTTTCTCTGGGGCCAACGTCCTGACTTTC. Translation: CSVRDGFSGANVLTF.

In this sample, this clonotype turned up many times. The V and J genes are TRBV20-1 and TRBJ2-3; tentative D call: TRBD1 (5 bases). The CDR3 extends over 12 amino acids. The germline V gene has CDR1 DFQATT and CDR2 SNEGSKA (reference sequence). CDR3 DNA sequence: TGCAGGTCCCTCATTCCGGACACCGTGGGGTATTTT. It yields the protein CRSLIPDTVGYF.

In this sample, this clonotype turned up many times. V usage is TRBV29-1 and J usage is TRBJ2-5; 9 bases match TRBD1. The J segment lost 2 bases and the V segment lost 7 bases, leaving 11 bases of the junction unmatched. The CDR3 extends over 15 amino acids. The germline CDR1 and CDR2 sequences are SQVTM and ANQGSEA. The CDR3: CSGTGDRGWQETQYF. The CDR3 DNA is TGCAGCGGAACCGGCGACAGGGGGTGGCAAGAGACCCAGTACTTC.

This clonotype was seen many times. V and J are TRBV7-2 and TRBJ2-7, with a possible D match to TRBD1 (6 bases). This CDR3 region has 15 residues. Per germline, CDR1 SGHTA and CDR2 FQGNSA. The germline V and J ends were trimmed by 1 base and 3 bases, with 13 bases remaining between them. In nucleotides, the CDR3 is TGTGCCAGCAGCTTAGAGAACAGGGCCCACTACGAGCAGTACTTC. Its translation is CASSLENRAHYEQYF.

V gene TRBV5-4 combines with J gene TRBJ1-2; tentatively, D is TRBD1 (5 bases). Per the germline V gene, CDR1 is SGHNT and CDR2 is YYREEE (reference sequence). The CDR3 spans 17 residues. Trimming took off 0 bases at V and 5 bases at J, with 20 bases between the two ends. This chain's CDR3 is CASSLVARVAPGYGYTF. The CDR3 region has the DNA TGTGCCAGCAGCTTGGTGGCCAGGGTTGCTCCAGGTTATGGCTACACCTTC.

This clonotype was seen at least ten times. This sequence joins TRBV7-3 and TRBJ2-1; D not resolved. The CDR3 extends over 15 amino acids. The germline CDR1 and CDR2 sequences are SGHTA and FQGTGA. V was clipped by 5 bases and J by 0 bases, with 11 bases between them. The CDR3 nucleotides read TGTGCCAGCAGCCCCTACAAGAGCTCCTACAATGAGCAGTTCTTC. Its translation is CASSPYKSSYNEQFF.

The CDR3 is CSARDGDRGGEQYV. CDR3 nucleotides: TGCAGTGCTAGAGATGGAGACAGGGGAGGCGAGCAGTACGTC. This sequence joins TRBV20-1 and TRBJ2-7, with TRBD1 identical over 8 bases. Germline CDR1 and CDR2: DFQATT and SNEGSKA (reference sequence). With 0 bases clipped from V and 6 bases from J, the junction kept 7 bases outside the gene matches. The CDR3 has 14 residues.